Listed below are T cell receptor beta chains from one sample, sequenced in a study of early T cells in non-severe SARS-CoV-2 infection. TCRdb re-called the 5' RACE reads through MiXCR, storing one row per CDR3 protein. The sample holds tens of thousands of distinct CDR3 sequences; around 4% are singletons and the top ten take more than 5%. Material: whole blood. The origin of the receptors is an adult who was a healthcare worker with PCR-confirmed SARS-CoV-2 infection or an uninfected control (not recorded which). Each CDR3 is given with its conserved first and last residue. The order of the fields is D gene, J gene, V gene, clone size, CDR3 protein, CDR3 DNA. A D gene is named only where the DNA matches it firmly. Clone size appears in some rows only: once, few, many, or a class for an expanded clone.

.	TRBJ1-2	TRBV5-1	many	CASSLIAAGGYTF	TGCGCCAGCAGCTTGATCGCGGCCGGGGGCTACACCTTC
TRBD2	TRBJ2-1	TRBV7-9	many	CASSSAPAGLVNEQFF	TGTGCCAGCAGCTCCGCCCCAGCGGGACTGGTAAATGAGCAGTTCTTC
TRBD1	TRBJ2-7	TRBV9	many	CASTPGDSSYEQYF	TGTGCCAGCACTCCAGGGGACAGCTCCTACGAGCAGTACTTC
TRBD1	TRBJ2-5	TRBV25-1	many	CASSEWTGRETQYF	TGTGCCAGCAGTGAATGGACAGGGAGGGAGACCCAGTACTTC
.	TRBJ2-1	TRBV21-1	many	CASSKDPGGNEQFF	TGTGCCAGCAGCAAAGATCCGGGTGGCAATGAGCAGTTCTTC
.	TRBJ2-2	TRBV6-4	few	CASSDSDTGELFF	TGTGCCAGCAGTGACTCAGACACCGGGGAGCTGTTTTTT
.	TRBJ2-4	TRBV29-1	few	CSVEQAGIQYF	TGCAGCGTTGAACAGGCGGGCATTCAGTACTTC
.	TRBJ2-6	TRBV25-1	many	CASSDGRSGANVLTF	TGTGCCAGCAGTGATGGACGATCTGGGGCCAACGTCCTGACTTTC
.	TRBJ2-5	TRBV11-2	many	CASSSQGPLETQYF	TGTGCCAGCAGCTCACAGGGTCCCCTGGAGACCCAGTACTTC
.	TRBJ1-1	TRBV11-3	many	CASSLDSGSEAFF	TGTGCCAGCAGCTTAGACAGCGGTTCTGAAGCTTTCTTT
.	TRBJ1-2	TRBV6-5	many	CASSYVGGRKDGYTF	TGTGCCAGCAGTTACGTCGGAGGGAGAAAGGATGGCTACACCTTC
.	TRBJ2-7	TRBV18	.	CASSPWGAPGEQYF	TGTGCCAGCTCACCATGGGGGGCGCCCGGCGAGCAGTACTTC
TRBD1	TRBJ2-2	TRBV2	many	CAIQGQGRTGELFF	TGTGCCATCCAAGGACAGGGCAGGACCGGGGAGCTGTTTTTT
.	TRBJ2-5	TRBV12-5	many	CASARPGSETQYF	TGTGCTAGTGCCCGCCCGGGGTCAGAGACCCAGTACTTC
.	TRBJ2-7	TRBV15	many	CATSRVAGVSYEQYF	TGTGCCACCAGCAGAGTGGCAGGAGTATCCTACGAGCAGTACTTC
.	TRBJ1-1	TRBV29-1	many	CSGRVFATEAFF	TGCAGCGGCAGGGTGTTCGCGACTGAAGCTTTCTTT
.	TRBJ1-6	TRBV9	many	CASSRTGFNSPLHF	TGTGCCAGCAGCCGTACAGGGTTCAATTCACCCCTCCACTTT
.	TRBJ2-2	TRBV7-3	.	CASSAMVTGELFF	TGTGCCAGCAGCGCCATGGTCACCGGGGAGCTGTTTTTT
TRBD2	TRBJ2-1	TRBV12-3/TRBV12-4	many	CASSSARGGGWNEQFF	TGTGCCAGCAGTTCGGCCCGGGGGGGAGGTTGGAATGAGCAGTTCTTC
TRBD2	TRBJ2-2	TRBV7-6	.	CASSVLRGGTRELFF	TGTGCCAGCAGCGTCTTGCGGGGGGGTACTCGGGAGCTGTTTTTT
.	TRBJ1-2	TRBV4-3	many	CASSQDPAGDRGYTF	TGCGCCAGCAGCCAAGATCCAGCAGGGGACCGTGGCTACACCTTC
.	TRBJ2-5	TRBV27	many	CASSPRTQETQYF	TGTGCCAGCAGTCCCCGGACCCAAGAGACCCAGTACTTC
TRBD1	TRBJ1-4	TRBV12-3/TRBV12-4	many	CASSSLQGAGEKLFF	TGTGCCAGCAGCTCGCTACAGGGGGCGGGTGAAAAACTGTTTTTT
TRBD1	TRBJ2-7	TRBV6-6	many	CASSYSSATGFGQYF	TGTGCCAGCAGTTACTCCTCAGCGACAGGGTTTGGGCAGTACTTC
.	TRBJ2-7	TRBV5-1	many	CASSPTTGSYEQYF	TGCGCCAGCAGCCCTACGACAGGTTCCTACGAGCAGTACTTC
TRBD2	TRBJ2-1	TRBV18	.	CASSPETSDWDEQFF	TGTGCCAGCTCACCAGAGACTAGCGACTGGGATGAGCAGTTCTTC
.	TRBJ1-6	TRBV10-3	many	CAISAGGLNSPLHF	TGTGCCATCAGTGCGGGGGGTCTCAATTCACCCCTCCACTTT
.	TRBJ2-2	TRBV5-1	many	CASTGRVGELFF	TGCGCCAGCACTGGCAGGGTCGGGGAGCTGTTTTTT
TRBD1	TRBJ1-2	TRBV5-1	many	CASSLGTGLNYGYTF	TGCGCCAGCAGCTTGGGGACAGGGCTCAACTATGGCTACACCTTC
.	TRBJ2-4	TRBV7-2	many	CASSLALAKNIQYF	TGTGCCAGCAGCTTAGCACTAGCCAAAAACATTCAGTACTTC
TRBD2	TRBJ2-3	TRBV7-2	many	CASSSGLGFGTQYF	TGTGCCAGCAGCTCGGGACTAGGTTTTGGTACGCAGTATTTT
TRBD1	TRBJ2-7	TRBV7-6	many	CASSLTFLGTGNYEQYF	TGTGCCAGCAGCTTAACATTCTTAGGGACAGGGAACTACGAGCAGTACTTC
.	TRBJ1-5	TRBV20-1	few	CSACRAPEQPQHF	TGCAGTGCTTGCCGGGCCCCTGAACAGCCCCAGCATTTT
TRBD1	TRBJ2-7	TRBV20-1	many	CSAYLTGASYEQYF	TGCAGTGCCTACCTGACAGGGGCCTCCTACGAGCAGTACTTC
.	TRBJ2-5	TRBV6-1	many	CASSVGKAETQYF	TGTGCCAGCAGTGTCGGCAAGGCAGAGACCCAGTACTTC
.	TRBJ2-7	TRBV5-1	many	CASSSVGQGGYEQYF	TGCGCCAGCAGCTCGGTCGGACAGGGAGGGTACGAGCAGTACTTC
.	TRBJ2-6	TRBV20-1	many	CSARWSSGANVLTF	TGCAGTGCTAGATGGTCCTCTGGGGCCAACGTCCTGACTTTC
.	TRBJ2-7	TRBV14	medium-sized	CASSDARSYEQYF	TGTGCCAGCAGCGACGCCAGGAGCTACGAGCAGTACTTC
.	TRBJ1-6	TRBV7-6	many	CASSLRPDSTVSPLHF	TGTGCCAGCAGCTTACGGCCGGACAGTACGGTCTCACCCCTCCACTTT
TRBD2	TRBJ2-1	TRBV11-2	many	CASSSTSGPYNEQFF	TGTGCCAGCAGCTCCACTAGCGGACCCTACAATGAGCAGTTCTTC
.	TRBJ2-1	TRBV13	many	CACRLGHEQFF	TGTGCCTGCCGCCTTGGGCATGAGCAGTTCTTC
TRBD1	TRBJ2-7	TRBV18	medium-sized	CASSPPGQGYGQYF	TGTGCCAGCTCACCACCCGGACAGGGGTACGGGCAGTACTTC
TRBD1	TRBJ2-3	TRBV2	many	CASSGGQGSTDTQYF	TGTGCCAGCAGTGGGGGACAGGGGAGCACAGATACGCAGTATTTT
TRBD2	TRBJ2-5	TRBV12-3/TRBV12-4	few	CASSPLGGGYQETQYF	TGTGCCAGCAGTCCCCTCGGCGGGGGGTACCAAGAGACCCAGTACTTC
.	TRBJ2-7	TRBV7-9	many	CASSLVRGIDEQYF	TGTGCCAGCAGCTTAGTAAGGGGTATCGACGAGCAGTACTTC
TRBD1	TRBJ2-2	TRBV6-6	many	CASSPRQGNTGELFF	TGTGCCAGCAGCCCCCGACAGGGGAACACCGGGGAGCTGTTTTTT
.	TRBJ2-3	TRBV9	many	CASSVGGVYTDTQYF	TGTGCCAGCAGCGTGGGAGGAGTGTACACAGATACGCAGTATTTT
.	TRBJ2-6	TRBV9	many	CASSAAGANVLTF	TGTGCCAGCAGCGCCGCTGGGGCCAACGTCCTGACTTTC
.	TRBJ1-1	TRBV5-1	many	CASSLDPARVNTEAFF	TGCGCCAGCAGCTTGGATCCCGCCAGGGTTAACACTGAAGCTTTCTTT
.	TRBJ2-1	TRBV20-1	many	CSARGSPLLRHNEQFF	TGCAGTGCTAGAGGGTCCCCCTTACTTCGTCACAATGAGCAGTTCTTC
TRBD1	TRBJ1-1	TRBV5-1	many	CASSSGQGGNEAFF	TGCGCCAGCAGCTCTGGACAGGGGGGGAATGAAGCTTTCTTT
.	TRBJ2-3	TRBV7-9	many	CASSPQTPSDRIRADTQYF	TGTGCCAGCAGTCCGCAAACACCTTCGGACAGAATTAGAGCAGATACGCAGTATTTT
TRBD2	TRBJ2-3	TRBV4-3	many	CASSQETSGMTDTQYF	TGCGCCAGCAGCCAAGAGACTAGCGGGATGACAGATACGCAGTATTTT
.	TRBJ1-6	TRBV12-2	.	CASRLGPEGQGPANSPLHF	TGTGCAAGTCGCTTAGGCCCAGAGGGACAGGGGCCTGCCAATTCACCCCTCCACTTT
TRBD2	TRBJ2-3	TRBV10-3	many	CAIRDPGGQLTLYRDTQYF	TGTGCCATCAGGGACCCGGGGGGGCAGCTGACTCTCTACAGAGATACGCAGTATTTT
.	TRBJ1-3	TRBV10-3	many	CATGTVVSGNTIYF	TGTGCCACCGGGACGGTCGTCTCTGGAAACACCATATATTTT
.	TRBJ1-1	TRBV28	many	CASSLSVETNTEAFF	TGTGCCAGCAGTTTATCCGTGGAGACGAACACTGAAGCTTTCTTT
TRBD1	TRBJ2-1	TRBV7-2	many	CASSPRPGQGAVSKNEQFF	TGTGCCAGCAGCCCTCGTCCGGGACAGGGGGCGGTTAGTAAGAATGAGCAGTTCTTC